This TCR beta chain originates from a study of metastatic and nonmetastatic thyroid tumors. The wider study: For malignant and benign thyroid patients, tumor or nodule tissue and blood were the sources whose repertoires were compared. The study, taken as a whole, reports: Patients with malignant thyroid tumors reportedly had significantly higher TCR beta diversity than those with benign nodules, in blood and tumor.

This clone was seen more than once but under ten times. What it recognizes is unknown. In the original processing: Researchers built a distant-metastasis classifier for papillary thyroid cancer that drew on CDR3 differences across clinicopathological groups. TCRdb re-clonotyped the PCR reads through MiXCR. The V and J calls come from TCRdb's annotation, not from the publication. The repertoire consists of about 9,500 clones, with around 28% occurring once and the leading ten covering around 20%. Patients had received no treatment of any kind before thyroid surgery. V gave up 6 bases and J gave up 6 bases; unmatched junction bases: 6. The V gene's germline CDR1 is MNHNS and CDR2 SASEGT. CDR3 length: 13 amino acids.

V gene TRBV6-1 combines with J gene TRBJ1-2; 8 bases map to TRBD1. Sequenced material: tumor tissue. The sequence came from a female donor with papillary thyroid cancer or a benign thyroid nodule (not recorded which). Some clones in this sample may be carry-over from other donors' samples. The CDR3 region is CASRDRGENGYTF. As DNA, the CDR3 is TGTGCCAGCAGAGACAGGGGTGAGAATGGCTACACCTTC.